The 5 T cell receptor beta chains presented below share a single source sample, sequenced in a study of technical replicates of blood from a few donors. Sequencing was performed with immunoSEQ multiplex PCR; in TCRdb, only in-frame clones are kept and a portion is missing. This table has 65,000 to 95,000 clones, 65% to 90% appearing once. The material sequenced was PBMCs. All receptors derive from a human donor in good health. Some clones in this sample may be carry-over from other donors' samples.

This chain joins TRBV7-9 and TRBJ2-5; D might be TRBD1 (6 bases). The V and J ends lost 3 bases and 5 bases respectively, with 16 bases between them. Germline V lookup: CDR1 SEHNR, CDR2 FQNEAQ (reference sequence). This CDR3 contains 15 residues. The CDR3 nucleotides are TGTGCCAGCAGCTTGCAGCGTGGGGGCGGGGAGACCCAGTACTTC. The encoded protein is CASSLQRGGGETQYF.

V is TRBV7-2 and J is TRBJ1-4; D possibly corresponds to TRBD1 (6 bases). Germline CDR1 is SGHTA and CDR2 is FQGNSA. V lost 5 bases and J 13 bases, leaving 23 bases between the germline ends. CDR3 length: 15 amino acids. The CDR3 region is CASSPGQTTGIGLFF. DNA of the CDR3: TGTGCCAGCAGCCCTGGACAGACTACAGGGATCGGACTGTTTTTT.

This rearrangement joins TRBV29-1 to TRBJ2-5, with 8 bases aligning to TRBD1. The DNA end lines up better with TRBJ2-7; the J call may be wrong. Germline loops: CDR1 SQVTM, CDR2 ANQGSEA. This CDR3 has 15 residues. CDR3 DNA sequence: TGCAGCGTTGAAGAAGTCGGGACAGGAAACTACGAGCAGTACTTC. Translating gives CSVEEVGTGNYEQYF.

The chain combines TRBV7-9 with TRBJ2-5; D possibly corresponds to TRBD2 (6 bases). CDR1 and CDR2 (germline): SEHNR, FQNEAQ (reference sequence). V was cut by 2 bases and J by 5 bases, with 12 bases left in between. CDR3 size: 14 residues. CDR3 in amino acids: CASSLLLARETQYF. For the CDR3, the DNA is TGTGCCAGCAGCTTATTACTAGCCCGTGAGACCCAGTACTTC.

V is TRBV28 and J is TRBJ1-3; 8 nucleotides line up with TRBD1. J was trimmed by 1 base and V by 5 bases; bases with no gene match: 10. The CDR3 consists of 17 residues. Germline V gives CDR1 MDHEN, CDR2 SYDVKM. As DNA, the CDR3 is TGTGCCAGCAGTCTTACCCGGACAGGGAAATCTGGAAACACCATATATTTT. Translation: CASSLTRTGKSGNTIYF.